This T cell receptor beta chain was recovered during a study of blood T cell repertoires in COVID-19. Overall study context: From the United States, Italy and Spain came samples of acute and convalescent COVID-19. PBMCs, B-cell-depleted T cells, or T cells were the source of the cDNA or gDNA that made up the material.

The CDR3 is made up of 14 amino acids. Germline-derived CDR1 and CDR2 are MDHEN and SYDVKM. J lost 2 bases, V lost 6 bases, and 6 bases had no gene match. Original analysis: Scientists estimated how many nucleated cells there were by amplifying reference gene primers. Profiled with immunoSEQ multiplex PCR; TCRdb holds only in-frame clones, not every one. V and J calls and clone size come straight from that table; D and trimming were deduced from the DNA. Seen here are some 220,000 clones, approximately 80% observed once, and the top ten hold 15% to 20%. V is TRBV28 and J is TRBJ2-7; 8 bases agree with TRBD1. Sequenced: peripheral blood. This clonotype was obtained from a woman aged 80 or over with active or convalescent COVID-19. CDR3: CASRNTGGTYEQYF. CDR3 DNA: TGTGCCAGCAGGAATACAGGGGGGACCTACGAGCAGTACTTC.